These 17 T cell receptor beta chains originate from one sample sequenced in a study of OX40 agonist ivuxolimab in advanced cancers. Sequencing was performed with immunoSEQ multiplex PCR; in TCRdb, only in-frame clones are kept and a portion is missing. In the table there are about 150,000 clones, 90% to 95% of which are singletons. Here the sequenced sample was CD4+ or CD8+ T cells sorted from blood, taken in a trial of the OX40 agonist ivuxolimab. Receptor source: an adult with an advanced solid tumor such as melanoma, head and neck, liver or kidney cancer.

V and J are TRBV4-1 and TRBJ1-2; perhaps TRBD1 as D (5 bases). This CDR3 is 16 amino acids long. CDR1 is MGHRA and CDR2 is YSYEKL in the germline V gene. Trimming removed 0 bases at V and 0 bases at J, with 11 bases between. CDR3 bases: TGCGCCAGCAGCCAAGATGGGAGGGGAGCTAACTATGGCTACACCTTC. Its protein product is CASSQDGRGANYGYTF.

The J gene is TRBJ1-2, the V gene TRBV30; D is ambiguous. Germline CDR1 and CDR2: GTSNPN and SVGIG (reference sequence). Trimming cost V 0 bases and J 4 bases, with 15 bases left between them. The CDR3 totals 15 residues. CDR3 amino acids: CAWSVRAAGAYGYTF. CDR3 bases: TGTGCCTGGAGTGTACGGGCCGCCGGAGCCTATGGCTACACCTTC.

The chain employs TRBV6-4 and TRBJ2-1, with TRBD1 as a possible D gene (6 bases). Looked up from germline, CDR1 is MRHNA and CDR2 is SNTAGT. The CDR3 loop spans 11 amino acids. V lost 8 bases and J 7 bases, leaving 9 bases between the germline ends. CDR3 amino acids: CASGRGNEQFF. CDR3 coding DNA: TGTGCCAGCGGTAGGGGGAATGAGCAGTTCTTC.

This clone was picked up one time. CDR3 residues: CASEAGATNEKLFF. CDR3 DNA sequence: TGTGCCAGCGAGGCAGGAGCAACTAATGAAAAACTGTTTTTT. The chain joins TRBV6-1 to TRBJ1-4, with D unresolved. Germline values: CDR1 MNHNS, CDR2 SASEGT. Trimming pared 8 bases from V and 0 bases from J, leaving 10 bases between. The CDR3 has 14 residues.

The chain has TRBV25-1 and TRBJ1-2; TRBD1 is a possible D gene (5 bases). CDR3 length equals 15 residues. Deletions cut 3 bases from V and 0 bases from J, with 11 bases between. The germline gives CDR1 MGHDK, CDR2 SYGVNS. The CDR3, as DNA: TGTGCCAGCAGTGATGCGGGACGCCCTAACTATGGCTACACCTTC. Protein sequence: CASSDAGRPNYGYTF.

This chain joins TRBV9 and TRBJ2-6, with a tentative D call TRBD2 (5 bases). This CDR3 has 16 amino acids. Germline V gene lookup returns CDR1 SGDLS and CDR2 YYNGEE. The ends were cut back, 0 bases at V and 0 bases at J, with 7 bases in the middle. For the CDR3, the DNA is TGTGCCAGCAGCGTAGGGGCGGGCTCTGGGGCCAACGTCCTGACTTTC. It codes for CASSVGAGSGANVLTF.

V and J are TRBV4-3 and TRBJ1-2; maybe TRBD1 (6 bases). Germline lookup yields CDR1 LGHNA and CDR2 YSLEER. The V and J ends lost 5 bases and 4 bases respectively, with 11 bases between them. The CDR3 is 13 amino acids. DNA for the CDR3: TGCGCCAGCAGCACAGGGATAGGCTATGGCTACACCTTC. It translates to CASSTGIGYGYTF.

In its sample, this clone was seen once. V is TRBV19 and J is TRBJ2-1, with 9 bases aligning to TRBD2. Germline V gene data show CDR1 as LNHDA and CDR2 as SQIVND (reference sequence). CDR3 length equals 16 residues. V lost 9 bases, J lost 0 bases, and 9 bases stayed unmatched. CDR3 sequence reads: CASLLGSGSSYNEQFF. Here the CDR3 DNA reads TGTGCCAGCCTCCTGGGTAGCGGGAGCTCCTACAATGAGCAGTTCTTC.

CDR3 region: CASRFPGGTGGTEAFF. CDR3 DNA: TGTGCCAGTAGATTCCCCGGGGGGACAGGGGGCACTGAAGCTTTCTTT. V and J are TRBV19 and TRBJ1-1; TRBD1 aligns across 11 bases. The V and J ends lost 6 bases and 4 bases, in that order; junction bases with no gene match: 10. CDR1 and CDR2 (germline): LNHDA, SQIVND (reference sequence). The CDR3 length is 16 residues.

V is TRBV18 and J is TRBJ2-3; 12 nucleotides line up with TRBD1. The CDR3 extends over 15 amino acids. With 4 bases clipped from V and 5 bases from J, the junction kept 4 bases outside the gene matches. Germline CDR1 reads KGHSH; CDR2 reads LQKENI. CDR3 nucleotides: TGTGCCAGCTCACAGGGACAGGGGGCGCGAGATACGCAGTATTTT. Amino acid sequence: CASSQGQGARDTQYF. Complete variable domain (other parts from reference TRBV18 and TRBJ2-3): NAGVMQNPRHLVRRRGQEARLRCSPMKGHSHVYWYRQLPEEGLKFMVYLQKENIIDESGMPKERFSAEFPKEGPSILRIQQVVRGDSAAYFCASSQGQGARDTQYFGPGTRLTVL.

The chain is built from TRBV6-5 and TRBJ2-1, with 13 bases identical to TRBD2. Germline-derived CDR1 and CDR2 are MNHEY and SVGAGI. The junction had 8 bases not matched to a gene; V was cut back by 6 bases and J by 9 bases. The CDR3 extends over 15 amino acids. CDR3 sequence (DNA): TGTGCCAGCAGACGCGGGACTAGCGGGACCGGTGAGCAGTTCTTC. This gives the protein CASRRGTSGTGEQFF.

The chain is built from TRBV5-6 and TRBJ2-5; weak D call: TRBD2 (6 bases). CDR3 length: 17 residues. V dropped 3 bases and J dropped 2 bases, with 20 bases sitting between them. Germline V gene lookup returns CDR1 SGHDT and CDR2 YYEEEE. CDR3 nucleotide sequence: TGTGCCAGCAGCTCCGAGTGGGAGGTGGAAAAACAAGAGACCCAGTACTTC. Translating it yields CASSSEWEVEKQETQYF.

The CDR3 here is CASGRGYNEQFF. The CDR3 DNA reads TGTGCCAGCGGGAGGGGGTACAATGAGCAGTTCTTC. The rearrangement links TRBV6-5 to TRBJ2-1; a possible D gene is TRBD2 (7 bases). V dropped 8 bases and J dropped 4 bases, with 9 bases sitting between them. The CDR3 runs 12 residues. Germline CDR1 MNHEY, CDR2 SVGAGI.

The chain joins TRBV5-6 to TRBJ2-2, with D maybe TRBD2 (5 bases). Germline V CDR1 and CDR2: SGHDT, YYEEEE. The CDR3 extends over 16 amino acids. Deletions cut 2 bases from V and 3 bases from J, with 14 bases between. CDR3 sequence reads: CASSFRGSRYTGELFF. DNA of the CDR3: TGTGCCAGCAGCTTTAGAGGGAGTCGGTACACCGGGGAGCTGTTTTTT. Together with reference TRBV5-6 and TRBJ2-2, the CDR3 gives the full variable domain: DAGVTQSPTHLIKTRGQQVTLRCSPKSGHDTVSWYQQALGQGPQFIFQYYEEEERQRGNFPDRFSGHQFPNYSSELNVNALLLGDSALYLCASSFRGSRYTGELFFGEGSRLTVL.

This clone has a single count. The chain recombines TRBV4-3 with TRBJ1-4; 9 nucleotides align to TRBD1. Germline V gene data show CDR1 as LGHNA and CDR2 as YSLEER. Trimming cost V 2 bases and J 5 bases; bases outside gene matches: 3. This CDR3 comprises 15 residues. The CDR3 coding sequence is TGCGCCAGCAGCCAAAGGGGACAGGGAAATGAAAAACTGTTTTTT. Protein sequence: CASSQRGQGNEKLFF.

The rearrangement joins TRBV7-2 to TRBJ2-2, with D tentatively TRBD2 (6 bases). The germline gives CDR1 SGHTA, CDR2 FQGNSA. The CDR3 covers 15 residues. V was clipped by 8 bases and J by 3 bases, with 16 bases between them. CDR3 sequence: CASRGGRVHTGELFF. CDR3 nucleotide sequence: TGTGCCAGCCGGGGAGGAAGGGTCCACACCGGGGAGCTGTTTTTT.

The chain is built from TRBV28 and TRBJ2-7, with TRBD1 identical over 8 bases. The V gene end was trimmed by 6 bases and the J gene end by 5 bases; junction bases not matched to a gene: 12. There are 15 residues in the CDR3. CDR1 and CDR2 from the germline V gene are MDHEN and SYDVKM. Written as DNA, the CDR3 is TGTGCCAGCAGGTCCCCACAGGGGGGCATCCACGAGCAGTACTTC. Translating gives CASRSPQGGIHEQYF.